The 18 T cell receptor beta chains reported below all come from one sample, sequenced in a study of a mutant IDH1 vaccine in newly diagnosed glioma. Time point denoted: week 23, last vaccination. Vaccinated patients received 300 ug of mutant IDH1 20-mer peptide per dose, with topical imiquimod. Their cognate antigens are unknown. Here immunoSEQ multiplex PCR was the method, and the copy in TCRdb shows in-frame clones only, minus some. The table lists tens of thousands of clones, roughly three quarters of them singletons. Sequencing used PBMCs, obtained from a glioma patient whose treatment included an IDH1 peptide vaccine. The receptors shown here come from a middle-aged woman with glioma. Some clones in this sample may be carry-over from other donors' samples.

The rearrangement links TRBV4-2 to TRBJ2-3; D is ambiguous. Trimming pared 5 bases from V and 4 bases from J, leaving 13 bases between. Germline lookup yields CDR1 LGHNA and CDR2 YNFKEQ. The CDR3 consists of 14 residues. The CDR3 sequence: CASSFRIGSDTQYF. CDR3 in DNA: TGTGCCAGCAGCTTTCGAATCGGGTCAGATACGCAGTATTTT.

This rearrangement joins TRBV19 to TRBJ1-1; maybe TRBD1 (5 bases). The CDR3 length is 14 residues. Trimming shortened V by 4 bases and J by 6 bases, and 15 bases separated the two germline ends. Germline CDR1 and CDR2: LNHDA and SQIVND (reference sequence). The CDR3 DNA sequence: TGTGCCAGTAGTAGGGAAAGGGGAAGTTCTGAAGCTTTCTTT. Residues: CASSRERGSSEAFF. The whole variable domain, filled in from reference TRBV19 and TRBJ1-1, reads DGGITQSPKYLFRKEGQNVTLSCEQNLNHDAMYWYRQDPGQGLRLIYYSQIVNDFQKGDIAEGYSVSREKKESFPLTVTSAQKNPTAFYLCASSRERGSSEAFFGQGTRLTVV.

This clone was counted only a few times. The V and J genes are TRBV10-2 and TRBJ2-2, with 12 nucleotides matching TRBD2. The CDR3 extends over 15 amino acids. J was trimmed by 5 bases and V by 3 bases; bases with no gene match: 1. The germline V gene has CDR1 WSHSY and CDR2 SAAADI. CDR3 nucleotide sequence: TGCGCCAGCAGTGACGGACTAGCGGGGACCGGGGAGCTGTTTTTT. Protein sequence: CASSDGLAGTGELFF.

The table lists this clone with a few counts. The chain employs TRBV29-1 and TRBJ1-1; D ambiguous. V was trimmed by 6 bases and J by 3 bases, leaving 11 bases between them. In germline, CDR1 is SQVTM, CDR2 ANQGSEA. The CDR3 spans 12 residues. The CDR3 reads CSVALGYTEAFF. CDR3 DNA: TGCAGCGTGGCCTTAGGCTACACTGAAGCTTTCTTT.

The chain is built from TRBV9 and TRBJ2-1; D tentatively fits TRBD1 or TRBD2 (5 bases each). CDR3 size: 12 residues. Germline CDR1 SGDLS, CDR2 YYNGEE. Trimming took 2 bases from V and 9 from J, leaving 9 bases between them. Here the CDR3 DNA reads TGTGCCAGCAGCGTCCACGGGGCTGAGCAGTTCTTC. It is translated as CASSVHGAEQFF.

This chain links TRBV19 with TRBJ1-3; D gene uncertain. Germline V gene data show CDR1 as LNHDA and CDR2 as SQIVND (reference sequence). This CDR3 spans 15 amino acids. Trimming took 8 bases from V and 2 from J, leaving 16 bases between them. This CDR3 reads CASRDGFFPGNTIYF. Written as DNA, the CDR3 is TGTGCCAGTCGAGACGGGTTCTTTCCTGGAAACACCATATATTTT.

The chain links TRBV6-6 to TRBJ1-5, with D possibly matching TRBD1 (6 bases). This CDR3 has 14 residues. Looked up from germline, CDR1 is MNHNY and CDR2 is SVGAGI (reference sequence). Trimming pared 11 bases from V and 1 base from J, leaving 15 bases between. CDR3 in amino acids: CAGSGTQSNQPQHF. The CDR3 nucleotides read TGTGCCGGTTCCGGGACACAGAGCAATCAGCCCCAGCATTTT.

This clone appeared a single time. CDR3 coding DNA: TGTGCCAGCAGCTTAGGGGACACTTCCTACGAGCAGTACTTC. Protein sequence: CASSLGDTSYEQYF. The rearrangement uses TRBV7-2 and TRBJ2-7; D is possibly TRBD1 (6 bases). The CDR3 loop spans 14 amino acids. V lost 1 base and J 1 base, leaving 8 bases between the germline ends. Germline V lookup: CDR1 SGHTA, CDR2 FQGNSA.

This clone was detected only a few times. The rearrangement links TRBV5-1 to TRBJ1-5; D ambiguous. V gave up 4 bases and J gave up 4 bases, with 9 bases separating them. Germline CDR1 SGHRS, CDR2 YFSETQ. This CDR3 region has 13 residues. The CDR3 region is CASSVEGNQPQHF. CDR3 DNA sequence: TGCGCCAGCAGCGTGGAGGGAAATCAGCCCCAGCATTTT. Variable domain in full (rest from reference TRBV5-1 and TRBJ1-5): KAGVTQTPRYLIKTRGQQVTLSCSPISGHRSVSWYQQTPGQGLQFLFEYFSETQRNKGNFPGRFSGRQFSNSRSEMNVSTLELGDSALYLCASSVEGNQPQHFGDGTRLSIL.

This rearrangement joins TRBV30 to TRBJ2-7; D uncertain. CDR1 GTSNPN and CDR2 SVGIG come from the germline V gene (reference sequence). CDR3 length: 8 amino acids. Trimming removed 8 bases at V and 6 bases at J, with 5 bases between. The chain's CDR3 is CAVSEQYF. CDR3 DNA: TGTGCCGTGTCCGAGCAGTACTTC.

The CDR3 DNA follows: TGTGCCATCCATGAAGGTAGCGGCGGGCCCCAGCATTTT. Protein sequence: CAIHEGSGGPQHF. The chain uses TRBV10-3 and TRBJ1-5; D gene uncertain. CDR3 length equals 13 residues. Trimming took 8 bases from V and 9 from J, leaving 17 bases between them. Per the germline V gene, CDR1 is ENHRY and CDR2 is SYGVKD.

The V and J genes are TRBV5-1 and TRBJ2-5, with 10 bases identical to TRBD2. Germline V gives CDR1 SGHRS, CDR2 YFSETQ. The CDR3 covers 18 residues. Unmatched junction bases numbered 16, after V lost 3 bases and J lost 5 bases. DNA of the CDR3: TGCGCCAGCAGCTCTGGACTAGCGGCGCTCTCTTTCGGGGAGACCCAGTACTTC. The encoded protein is CASSSGLAALSFGETQYF.

The rearrangement uses TRBV19 and TRBJ1-2; 7 positions agree with TRBD1. The CDR3 runs to 16 residues. Unmatched junction bases numbered 19, after V lost 7 bases and J lost 8 bases. Germline V gene lookup returns CDR1 LNHDA and CDR2 SQIVND (reference sequence). CDR3 protein: CASTFLPGQTMEGYTF. Here the CDR3 DNA reads TGTGCCAGTACCTTTCTACCGGGACAGACGATGGAGGGCTACACCTTC.

This chain connects TRBV7-2 to TRBJ2-7; no definite D call. Per germline, CDR1 SGHTA and CDR2 FQGNSA. The germline V and J ends were trimmed by 5 bases and 0 bases, with 2 bases remaining between them. The CDR3 is 11 residues long. CDR3 in DNA: TGTGCCAGCAGCCCCTCCTACGAGCAGTACTTC. It specifies CASSPSYEQYF. Complete variable domain (other parts from reference TRBV7-2 and TRBJ2-7): GAGVSQSPSNKVTEKGKDVELRCDPISGHTALYWYRQSLGQGLEFLIYFQGNSAPDKSGLPSDRFSAERTGGSVSTLTIQRTQQEDSAVYLCASSPSYEQYFGPGTRLTVT.

CDR3 amino acids: CASSYVGGTANYGYTF. The CDR3 region has the DNA TGTGCCAGCAGTTACGTGGGCGGGACGGCTAACTATGGCTACACCTTC. This chain joins TRBV6-5 and TRBJ1-2, with D possibly being TRBD1 (5 bases). The V gene's germline CDR1 is MNHEY and CDR2 SVGAGI. The CDR3 loop spans 16 amino acids. Trimming pared 2 bases from V and 0 bases from J, leaving 13 bases between.

The rearrangement links TRBV11-2 to TRBJ1-2; D gene unclear. Germline lookup yields CDR1 SGHAT and CDR2 FQNNGV. Trimming took 4 bases from V and 8 from J, leaving 14 bases between them. CDR3 length equals 13 residues. CDR3 region: CASSSQRRVGYTF. In nucleotides, the CDR3 is TGTGCCAGCAGCTCCCAGAGACGGGTGGGCTACACCTTC.

The rearrangement uses TRBV7-9 and TRBJ2-3, with TRBD1 identical over 7 bases. CDR1 is SEHNR and CDR2 is FQNEAQ in the germline V gene (reference sequence). The CDR3 is 16 residues long. The J segment lost 2 bases and the V segment lost 5 bases, leaving 10 bases of the junction unmatched. For the CDR3, the DNA is TGTGCCAGCAGCGAATTCCGGGACAGAGTCACAGATACGCAGTATTTT. Translating gives CASSEFRDRVTDTQYF.

The CDR3 region has the DNA TGTGCCAGCAGCTTAGCGGCAGCCTCCTCTAACTATGGCTACACCTTC. This codes for CASSLAAASSNYGYTF. The V gene is TRBV7-2, the J gene TRBJ1-2; D call uncertain. CDR1 is SGHTA, CDR2 FQGNSA, per germline. This CDR3 is built from 16 residues. V was clipped by 0 bases and J by 0 bases, with 11 bases between them.